The 26 T cell receptor beta chains presented below share a single source sample, sequenced in a study of blood T cell repertoires in COVID-19. TCRdb's table, derived via immunoSEQ multiplex PCR, lists solely in-frame clones and lacks some. The sample records approximately 90,000 clones, around four fifths being singletons. Sequences were obtained from peripheral blood. These TCRs come from a man between 45 and 60 years old with acute or convalescent COVID-19.

In DNA, the CDR3 is TGTGCCACCAGACTAGCCAGCACAGATACGCAGTATTTT. This gives the protein CATRLASTDTQYF. The chain joins TRBV19 to TRBJ2-3; TRBD2 matches at 7 bases. With V trimmed by 10 bases and J by 0 bases, 4 bases remained unmatched. CDR3 length equals 13 residues. Germline CDR1 is LNHDA and CDR2 is SQIVND (reference sequence).

This sequence joins TRBV13 and TRBJ2-5, with 8 positions matching TRBD2. Germline V gene lookup returns CDR1 PRHDT and CDR2 FYEKMQ (reference sequence). This CDR3 contains 15 residues. J lost 3 bases, V lost 0 bases, and 3 bases had no gene match. The CDR3 sequence: CASSLGAGGEETQYF. The CDR3 DNA is TGTGCCAGCAGCTTAGGGGCGGGAGGTGAAGAGACCCAGTACTTC.

V gene TRBV3-1 (or the pseudogene TRBV3-2) combines with J gene TRBJ2-6, with D maybe TRBD1 (6 bases). This CDR3 is built from 18 residues. Germline CDR1 LGHDT, CDR2 YNNKEL (reference sequence). V dropped 0 bases and J dropped 4 bases, with 16 bases sitting between them. The CDR3 sequence is CASSQDPAGVGGANVLTF. Here the CDR3 DNA reads TGTGCCAGCAGCCAAGATCCGGCAGGGGTTGGCGGGGCCAACGTCCTGACTTTC.

The chain joins TRBV25-1 to TRBJ1-2; D is ambiguous. Trimming took 7 bases from V and 0 from J, leaving 9 bases between them. From germline, CDR1 is MGHDK and CDR2 SYGVNS. The CDR3 covers 13 residues. The CDR3 nucleotides are TGTGCCAGCACACACACGCCTAACTATGGCTACACCTTC. Protein sequence: CASTHTPNYGYTF.

This clone showed up just a few times. The CDR3 loop is CASSIGQGNSPLHF. The CDR3 DNA reads as TGTGCCAGCAGCATCGGACAGGGAAATTCACCCCTCCACTTT. This chain links TRBV7-9 with TRBJ1-6; 8 bases line up with TRBD1. The junction had 4 bases not matched to a gene; V was cut back by 5 bases and J by 7 bases. CDR1 and CDR2 from the germline V gene are SEHNR and FQNEAQ (reference sequence). The CDR3 spans 14 residues.

The gene calls are TRBV2 and TRBJ2-7; 9 bases match TRBD2. Germline loops: CDR1 SNHLY, CDR2 FYNNEI. With V trimmed by 6 bases and J by 2 bases, 5 bases remained unmatched. The CDR3 extends over 14 amino acids. The CDR3 region is CASRTLAGTYEQYF. The CDR3 DNA sequence: TGTGCCAGCAGGACCCTAGCGGGAACCTACGAGCAGTACTTC.

The chain is built from TRBV19 and TRBJ2-7; D is perhaps TRBD2 (5 bases). Germline V gene lookup returns CDR1 LNHDA and CDR2 SQIVND (reference sequence). Deletions cut 4 bases from V and 0 bases from J, with 7 bases between. The CDR3 is 13 amino acids. CDR3 amino acids: CASSNGNSYEQYF. The CDR3 bases are TGTGCCAGTAGTAACGGGAACTCCTACGAGCAGTACTTC.

By proportion, this clone is medium-sized. The chain employs TRBV7-2 and TRBJ1-1; D is unclear. V was cut by 5 bases and J by 2 bases, with 9 bases left in between. Germline V lookup: CDR1 SGHTA, CDR2 FQGNSA. The CDR3 has 13 amino acids. This CDR3 reads CASSESPNTEAFF. DNA of the CDR3: TGTGCCAGCAGCGAGAGTCCCAACACTGAAGCTTTCTTT.

In its sample, this clone was seen a few times. The CDR3 reads CASSQDRDNNQPQHF. The CDR3 DNA follows: TGTGCCAGCAGTCAAGACAGGGACAACAATCAGCCCCAGCATTTT. V is TRBV6-2 or TRBV6-3 and J is TRBJ1-5; the match to TRBD1 covers 7 bases. This CDR3 region has 15 residues. CDR1 MNHEY and CDR2 SVGEGT come from the germline V gene. Trimming removed 5 bases from V and 3 bases from J; junction bases left unmatched: 7.

The chain uses TRBV11-1 and TRBJ1-1, with TRBD1 as a possible D gene (6 bases). This CDR3 is built from 13 residues. Germline lookup yields CDR1 SGHAT and CDR2 FQDESV (reference sequence). V lost 6 bases to trimming and J lost 4 bases, with 12 bases between them. CDR3 region: CASRSGGFTEAFF. CDR3 bases: TGTGCCAGCAGAAGTGGGGGCTTCACTGAAGCTTTCTTT.

The V call is TRBV19, the J call TRBJ2-1, with D unresolved. V shed 0 bases and J shed 1 base, with 7 bases lying between them. The CDR3 contains 15 residues. Germline CDR1 LNHDA, CDR2 SQIVND (reference sequence). This CDR3 reads CASSIDLTSYNEQFF. CDR3 nucleotide sequence: TGTGCCAGTAGTATAGACCTCACATCCTACAATGAGCAGTTCTTC.

The chain employs TRBV7-2 and TRBJ1-6, with 8 positions matching TRBD1. The germline gives CDR1 SGHTA, CDR2 FQGNSA. Unmatched junction bases numbered 6, after V lost 5 bases and J lost 6 bases. The CDR3 runs to 15 residues. CDR3 in amino acids: CASSGRQGTNSPLHF. The DNA of the CDR3 is TGTGCCAGCAGCGGGCGACAGGGGACTAATTCACCCCTCCACTTT.

V gene TRBV28 combines with J gene TRBJ2-3; possible D gene TRBD2, 6 bases. CDR3 size: 15 residues. Germline V gives CDR1 MDHEN, CDR2 SYDVKM. V lost 3 bases and J lost 5, with 15 bases in between. CDR3 in amino acids: CASSLPSASGDTQYF. The DNA for the CDR3 is TGTGCCAGCAGTTTGCCTAGCGCCTCAGGAGATACGCAGTATTTT.

This chain joins TRBV28 and TRBJ2-2; the match to TRBD2 covers 8 bases. CDR1 is MDHEN, CDR2 SYDVKM, per germline. The CDR3 totals 18 residues. J gave up 1 base and V 2 bases, and 9 bases lay outside the gene matches. Written as DNA, the CDR3 is TGTGCCAGCAGTTTAATTCTTGCGGCGGGAGGGAACACCGGGGAGCTGTTTTTT. Translating gives CASSLILAAGGNTGELFF.

The chain has TRBV11-2 and TRBJ2-7; D is unresolved. V lost 1 base and J lost 3, with 7 bases in between. Germline lookup yields CDR1 SGHAT and CDR2 FQNNGV. The CDR3 length is 13 residues. The CDR3 sequence is CASSLGSFYEQYF. In nucleotides, the CDR3 is TGTGCCAGCAGCTTAGGTAGCTTCTACGAGCAGTACTTC.

This chain uses TRBV18 with TRBJ2-7; TRBD2 matches 7 bases. The J segment lost 0 bases and the V segment lost 6 bases, leaving 17 bases of the junction unmatched. This CDR3 is built from 18 residues. Germline values: CDR1 KGHSH, CDR2 LQKENI. The CDR3 bases are TGTGCCAGCTCTGGCTCGTCGATAGCGGGCGGGAACTCCTACGAGCAGTACTTC. Amino acid sequence: CASSGSSIAGGNSYEQYF.

The chain has TRBV4-3 and TRBJ2-4; D perhaps matches TRBD1 (6 bases). Trimming pared 2 bases from V and 1 base from J, leaving 18 bases between. The CDR3 loop spans 18 amino acids. Germline CDR1 is LGHNA and CDR2 is YSLEER. CDR3 coding DNA: TGCGCCAGCAGCCAATCCTTACATACCGACAGGGCCAAAAACATTCAGTACTTC. It translates to CASSQSLHTDRAKNIQYF.

This rearrangement joins TRBV5-1 to TRBJ2-4; TRBD2 agrees at 8 bases. The CDR3 spans 16 residues. Losses at the gene ends were 5 bases for V and 3 bases for J; bases not matched to a gene: 10. Germline CDR1 SGHRS, CDR2 YFSETQ. The CDR3 sequence: CASSYNSGADKNIQYF. In nucleotides, the CDR3 is TGCGCCAGCAGTTATAATAGCGGGGCTGACAAAAACATTCAGTACTTC.

The genes are TRBV28 and TRBJ2-1; D is perhaps TRBD2 (5 bases). Germline V CDR1 and CDR2: MDHEN, SYDVKM. The CDR3 extends over 15 amino acids. Deletions cut 6 bases from V and 2 bases from J, with 14 bases between. The DNA of the CDR3 is TGTGCCAGCAGGCCCGGAGGCGCGACCTACAATGAGCAGTTCTTC. It specifies CASRPGGATYNEQFF.

V gene TRBV5-1 combines with J gene TRBJ2-5; TRBD1 might be the D (6 bases). Germline CDR1 and CDR2: SGHRS and YFSETQ. Deletions cut 4 bases from V and 2 bases from J, with 18 bases between. The CDR3 is made up of 16 amino acids. The CDR3 loop is CASSLAPGALQETQYF. The CDR3 bases are TGCGCCAGCAGCCTAGCTCCAGGGGCATTGCAAGAGACCCAGTACTTC.

The CDR3 loop reads CASSSRTGDTEAFF. Here the CDR3 DNA reads TGTGCCAGCAGTTCCCGGACAGGGGACACTGAAGCTTTCTTT. The rearrangement joins TRBV7-3 to TRBJ1-1, with 9 bases aligning to TRBD1. V trimming: 6 bases; J trimming: 3 bases; junction bases outside the gene matches: 5. The CDR3 is made up of 14 amino acids. Germline CDR1 reads SGHTA; CDR2 reads FQGTGA.

V usage is TRBV10-3 and J usage is TRBJ2-7, with D possibly matching TRBD2 (6 bases). CDR1 is ENHRY, CDR2 SYGVKD, per germline. CDR3 size: 15 residues. V was clipped by 0 bases and J by 7 bases, with 16 bases between them. The CDR3 DNA follows: TGTGCCATCAGTGAGTCCGGTGGGGGGATCGGTGAGCAGTACTTC. It translates to CAISESGGGIGEQYF.

This clone was observed a handful of times. The chain is built from TRBV19 and TRBJ1-1, with 9 positions matching TRBD1. The CDR3 has 14 amino acids. Losses at the gene ends were 5 bases for V and 6 bases for J; bases not matched to a gene: 7. Germline V gene data show CDR1 as LNHDA and CDR2 as SQIVND (reference sequence). The CDR3 reads CASSLDRGRAEAFF. The CDR3 coding sequence is TGTGCCAGTAGTCTGGACAGGGGTAGAGCTGAAGCTTTCTTT.

This sequence joins TRBV5-4 and TRBJ2-7; TRBD2 is a possible D gene (6 bases). Germline assignment: CDR1 SGHNT and CDR2 YYREEE (reference sequence). V gave up 4 bases and J gave up 3 bases, with 11 bases separating them. The CDR3 has 13 residues. The CDR3 DNA follows: TGTGCCAGCAGCCAGGACGGGAGCTACGAGCAGTACTTC. It specifies CASSQDGSYEQYF. The entire variable domain, with the rest obtained from reference TRBV5-4 and TRBJ2-7, is as follows: ETGVTQSPTHLIKTRGQQVTLRCSSQSGHNTVSWYQQALGQGPQFIFQYYREEENGRGNFPPRFSGLQFPNYSSELNVNALELDDSALYLCASSQDGSYEQYFGPGTRLTVT.

The chain carries TRBV12-3 or TRBV12-4 and TRBJ1-1; D is unresolved. The CDR3 runs to 12 residues. The V end lost 6 bases, the J end lost 4 bases, and 9 bases lay between the germline ends. CDR3 DNA: TGTGCCAGCAGACCCGGAGGCACTGAAGCTTTCTTT. Amino acid sequence: CASRPGGTEAFF.

The chain carries TRBV4-3 and TRBJ2-1; D possibly corresponds to TRBD2 (6 bases). V was cut by 0 bases and J by 3 bases, with 12 bases left in between. The germline gives CDR1 LGHNA, CDR2 YSLEER. The CDR3 consists of 16 residues. The CDR3 DNA follows: TGCGCCAGCAGCCAAGATTACCTAGCGAACTACAATGAGCAGTTCTTC. It specifies CASSQDYLANYNEQFF.